Following are 12 T cell receptor beta chains from one sample sequenced in a study of technical replicates of blood from several donors. The data were produced by immunoSEQ multiplex PCR, yet TCRdb's version contains in-frame clones alone and is incomplete. The repertoire consists of about 85,000 clones, with roughly 94% occurring once and the leading ten covering roughly 0.25%. What was sequenced was T cells isolated from PBMCs. All receptors come from a human donor in good health.

A remark on this clone: Its ends do not fully match the called genes, so a read error is possible. This sequence joins TRBV5-6 and TRBJ2-7, with a weak D call TRBD2 (5 bases). The CDR3 totals 15 residues. Germline V CDR1 and CDR2: SGHDT, YYEEEE. The CDR3 region is CASSSVGSGSHEQYF. DNA of the CDR3: TGTGCCAGCAGCTCCGTGGGGAGTGGCTCCCACGAGCAGTACTTC. Looking up the rest from reference TRBV5-6 and TRBJ2-7 gives the full variable domain: DAGVTQSPTHLIKTRGQQVTLRCSPKSGHDTVSWYQQALGQGPQFIFQYYEEEERQRGNFPDRFSGHQFPNYSSELNVNALLLGDSALYLCASSSVGSGSHEQYFGPGTRLTVT.

V and J are TRBV2 and TRBJ1-1; 9 positions match TRBD1. CDR3 length equals 18 residues. Germline V CDR1 and CDR2: SNHLY, FYNNEI. V lost 7 bases to trimming and J lost 1 base; unmatched junction nucleotides: 16. The CDR3, as DNA: TGTGCCAGCACAAAACAAGGACAGGGGTGGAATACGAACACTGAAGCTTTCTTT. Protein: CASTKQGQGWNTNTEAFF.

V and J are TRBV15 and TRBJ2-1, with a weak D call TRBD1 (5 bases). Trimming stripped 5 bases from V and 5 bases from J, with 13 bases between. CDR3 size: 14 residues. Germline V gene data show CDR1 as LNHNV and CDR2 as YYDKDF (reference sequence). The chain's CDR3 is CATSLGERDNEQFF. CDR3 coding DNA: TGTGCCACCAGCTTAGGGGAACGGGACAATGAGCAGTTCTTC.

CDR3 in amino acids: CASSPLDTVNYGYTF. CDR3 coding DNA: TGTGCCAGTAGTCCCCTTGATACGGTGAACTATGGCTACACCTTC. The rearrangement links TRBV19 to TRBJ1-2, with D hard to call. In germline, CDR1 is LNHDA, CDR2 SQIVND (reference sequence). Trimming left V 5 bases short and J 2 bases short, with 15 bases between. This CDR3 is built from 15 residues.

The genes are TRBV6-1 and TRBJ1-5, with a possible D match to TRBD1 (6 bases). Germline-derived CDR1 and CDR2 are MNHNS and SASEGT. This CDR3 is 15 amino acids long. V shed 6 bases and J shed 0 bases, with 12 bases lying between them. This CDR3 reads CASRLTGYSNQPQHF. The CDR3 region has the DNA TGTGCCAGCAGATTAACAGGGTATAGCAATCAGCCCCAGCATTTT.

This chain uses TRBV4-1 with TRBJ2-3; D possibly corresponds to TRBD1 (5 bases). CDR1 MGHRA and CDR2 YSYEKL come from the germline V gene. The CDR3 covers 17 residues. Trimming shortened V by 2 bases and J by 1 base, and 16 bases separated the two germline ends. The CDR3 coding sequence is TGCGCCAGCAGCCAATTGGGGCGCCAGGAAGGCACAGATACGCAGTATTTT. It codes for CASSQLGRQEGTDTQYF.

The rearrangement uses TRBV30 and TRBJ2-1; 11 bases are a match to TRBD1. Germline V gives CDR1 GTSNPN, CDR2 SVGIG (reference sequence). V lost 5 bases and J lost 6; bases outside the gene matches: 6. The CDR3 runs to 14 residues. The CDR3 DNA follows: TGTGCCTGGGCTTGGGACAGGGGGGGCAATGAGCAGTTCTTC. Its translation is CAWAWDRGGNEQFF.

V gene TRBV6-1 combines with J gene TRBJ1-2; 7 bases align to TRBD1. Germline V gene lookup returns CDR1 MNHNS and CDR2 SASEGT. CDR3 length equals 13 residues. The junction had 4 bases not matched to a gene; V was cut back by 6 bases and J by 3 bases. As DNA, the CDR3 is TGTGCCAGCAGGGAGGGGGCGTACTATGGCTACACCTTC. Amino acid sequence: CASREGAYYGYTF.

This chain joins TRBV4-1 and TRBJ2-7, with D maybe TRBD2 (6 bases). This CDR3 contains 15 residues. Germline V gene data show CDR1 as MGHRA and CDR2 as YSYEKL. Trimming left V 3 bases short and J 6 bases short, with 18 bases between. The CDR3 DNA follows: TGCGCCAGCAGCCAGGCCCCGGGAGCCCTCTCCGAGCAGTACTTC. Encoded protein: CASSQAPGALSEQYF.

In this sample, this clone turned up once. This sequence joins TRBV6-4 and TRBJ2-3; D might be TRBD1 (5 bases). Per the germline V gene, CDR1 is MRHNA and CDR2 is SNTAGT. This CDR3 has 14 residues. Trimming left V 6 bases short and J 1 base short, with 11 bases between. In DNA form, the CDR3 reads TGTGCCAGCAGCGATAGGGGTGGCACAGATACGCAGTATTTT. Protein product: CASSDRGGTDTQYF.

The chain combines TRBV9 with TRBJ1-4; TRBD1 aligns across 7 bases. Germline-derived CDR1 and CDR2 are SGDLS and YYNGEE. The CDR3 covers 15 residues. V lost 4 bases and J lost 5; bases outside the gene matches: 8. Written as DNA, the CDR3 is TGTGCCAGCAGCCCCTCCGGCAGGGGGAATGAAAAACTGTTTTTT. This translates into CASSPSGRGNEKLFF.

The chain is built from TRBV19 and TRBJ2-7; 11 bases match TRBD2. The CDR3 has 15 residues. Trimming cost V 4 bases and J 0 bases; bases outside gene matches: 2. From germline, CDR1 is LNHDA and CDR2 SQIVND (reference sequence). CDR3 region: CASSKLAGDSYEQYF. The DNA of the CDR3 is TGTGCCAGTAGTAAACTAGCGGGGGACTCCTACGAGCAGTACTTC.